This T cell receptor beta chain was identified during a study of cytomegalovirus exposure and HLA in healthy donors. Study-wide results and caveats: A few of the chains that were CMV-associated were confirmed in vitro to be specific for CMV antigens.

The assay was immunoSEQ multiplex PCR, and TCRdb's table has in-frame clones only and misses some. The sample includes fewer than 250,000 clones, approximately 87% seen only once; the top ten take 4.5% to 6%. Details on this clone: Its antigen is not identified.

This CDR3 is built from 14 residues. V lost 5 bases to trimming and J lost 7 bases, with 15 bases between them. Germline-derived CDR1 and CDR2 are MNHNS and SASEGT. This chain connects TRBV6-1 to TRBJ2-4; maybe TRBD2 (7 bases). Sequencing was carried out using PBMCs. The clonotype was recovered from a woman younger than 30 in good health and CMV-seronegative. The CDR3 bases are TGTGCCAGCAGTTTAGGGGGGGATGGGAACATTCAGTACTTC. Residues: CASSLGGDGNIQYF.